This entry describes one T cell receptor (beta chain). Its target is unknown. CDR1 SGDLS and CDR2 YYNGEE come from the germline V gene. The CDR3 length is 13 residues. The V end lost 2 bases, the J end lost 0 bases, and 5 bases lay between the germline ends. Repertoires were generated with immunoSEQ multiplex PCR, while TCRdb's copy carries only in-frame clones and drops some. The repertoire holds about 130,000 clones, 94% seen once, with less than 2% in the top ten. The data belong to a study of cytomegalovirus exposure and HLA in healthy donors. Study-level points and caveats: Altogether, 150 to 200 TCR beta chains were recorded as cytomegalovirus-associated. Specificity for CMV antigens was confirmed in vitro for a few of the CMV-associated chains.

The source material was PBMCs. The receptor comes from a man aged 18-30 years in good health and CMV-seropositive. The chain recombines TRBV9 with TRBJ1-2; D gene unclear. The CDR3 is CASSVGANYGYTF. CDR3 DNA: TGTGCCAGCAGCGTTGGAGCTAACTATGGCTACACCTTC.